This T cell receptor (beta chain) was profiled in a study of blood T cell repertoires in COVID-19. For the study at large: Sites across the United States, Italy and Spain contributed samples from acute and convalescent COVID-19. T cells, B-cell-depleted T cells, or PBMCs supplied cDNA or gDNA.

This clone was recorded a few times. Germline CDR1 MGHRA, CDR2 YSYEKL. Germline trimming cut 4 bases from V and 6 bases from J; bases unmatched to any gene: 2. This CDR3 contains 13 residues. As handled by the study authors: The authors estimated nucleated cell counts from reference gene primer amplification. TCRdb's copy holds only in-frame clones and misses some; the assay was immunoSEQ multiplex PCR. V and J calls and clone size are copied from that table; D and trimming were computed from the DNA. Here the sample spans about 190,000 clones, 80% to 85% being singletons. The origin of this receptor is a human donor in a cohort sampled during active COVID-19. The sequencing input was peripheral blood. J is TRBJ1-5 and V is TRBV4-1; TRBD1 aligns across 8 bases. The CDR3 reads CASSLDRVQPQHF. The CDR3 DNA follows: TGCGCCAGCAGCCTGGACAGGGTTCAGCCCCAGCATTTT.